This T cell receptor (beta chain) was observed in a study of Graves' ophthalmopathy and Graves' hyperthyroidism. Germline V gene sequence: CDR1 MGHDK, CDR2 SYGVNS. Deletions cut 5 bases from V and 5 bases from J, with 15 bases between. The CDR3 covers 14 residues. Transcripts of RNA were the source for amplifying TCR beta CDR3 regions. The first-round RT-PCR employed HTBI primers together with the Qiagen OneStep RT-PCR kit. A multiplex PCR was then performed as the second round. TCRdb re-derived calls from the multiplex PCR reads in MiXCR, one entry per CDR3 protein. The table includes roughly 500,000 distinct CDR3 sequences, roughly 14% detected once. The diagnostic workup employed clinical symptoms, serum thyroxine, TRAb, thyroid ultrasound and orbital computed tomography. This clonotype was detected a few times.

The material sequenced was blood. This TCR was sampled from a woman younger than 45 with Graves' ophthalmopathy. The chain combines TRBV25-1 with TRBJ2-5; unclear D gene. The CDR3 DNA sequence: TGTGCCAGCAGTAAAGAGGCACCTGTCGAGACCCAGTACTTC. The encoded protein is CASSKEAPVETQYF. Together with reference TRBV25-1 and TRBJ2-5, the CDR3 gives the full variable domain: EADIYQTPRYLVIGTGKKITLECSQTMGHDKMYWYQQDPGMELHLIHYSYGVNSTEKGDLSSESTVSRIRTEHFPLTLESARPSHTSQYLCASSKEAPVETQYFGPGTRLLVL.